This T cell receptor beta chain was documented in a study of T cell responses to AZD1222 COVID-19 vaccine. Some clones are missing from TCRdb's copy, which holds only in-frame ones; the method was immunoSEQ multiplex PCR. The sample lists roughly 140,000 clones; approximately 90% were seen once. On this clone itself: The antigen remains unidentified.

Recipients boosted at about 4 weeks or about 12 weeks are pooled. CDR3 length equals 13 residues. The germline gives CDR1 MNHEY, CDR2 SVGAGI. Trimming cost V 5 bases and J 1 base, with 8 bases left between them. Broader study findings: Sampling captured repertoires only after the peak T cell response. Possibly, clonal diversity was underestimated; donors were largely white British and included more females.

The receptor's source is an adult who received the AZD1222 COVID-19 vaccine. This rearrangement joins TRBV6-5 to TRBJ1-1; D gene ambiguous. The sample here was peripheral blood, taken 28 days after the second AZD1222 dose. CDR3 sequence: CASSLSRNTEAFF. CDR3 bases: TGTGCCAGCAGTCTCAGTCGGAACACTGAAGCTTTCTTT.